This T cell receptor (beta chain) was found in a study of T-cell memory formation after mild COVID-19. Study findings and constraints: In pre-infection memory, a portion of responding clones appeared, which suggested that cross-reactive memory joined. Chiefly within CM and EM were the contracting CD4+ clones; CD8+ ones were within EMRA. Day 15 to 85 contracting clones showed balanced CD4/CD8; day 15 to 37 expanders favored CD4+.

This clonotype appeared many times. Antigen unknown. The CDR3 runs to 14 residues. Germline CDR1 is LGHNA and CDR2 is YSLEER. Trimming shortened V by 1 base and J by 0 bases, and 7 bases separated the two germline ends. 5'RACE primed at constant segments yielded TCR alpha and TCR beta cDNA libraries bearing sample barcodes and UMIs. In TCRdb, the 5' RACE reads were re-called with MiXCR into one record per CDR3 protein. Here the sample spans 380,000 or so distinct CDR3 sequences, approximately 15% being singletons. What was sequenced was PBMCs or a T cell subset sorted from them (not recorded which). This TCR came from a man younger than 35 who had mild COVID-19 (a few samples of this study predate the infection). Cell type and time point are not known. V gene TRBV4-3 combines with J gene TRBJ2-7, with no clear D. CDR3 bases: TGCGCCAGCAGCCAAGGGGCCAGCTCCTACGAGCAGTACGTC. Amino acids: CASSQGASSYEQYV.